This T cell receptor (beta chain) appears in the sequencing data of a study of cytomegalovirus exposure and HLA in healthy donors (dated by TCRdb to about 2017). About the investigation overall: According to an earlier analysis of around 600 of the donors, about 179 million T cells yielded roughly 110 million unique TCR beta sequences and approximately 300 Gb of sequence data. In the later analysis, no new phenotypic data were used to find candidate immune exposures; instead, reliance was placed on TCR beta sequences and their occurrence across donors. A later genetic analysis used genome-wide SNP genotypes for about 60% of the roughly 700 donors, treating that subset as a discovery cohort. To predict cytomegalovirus infection status, the study brought together high-throughput TCR immunosequencing, statistical association of individual TCRs with disease status, and machine learning. An earlier analysis of several hundred of the donors used high-throughput TCR beta sequencing to judge whether each TCR beta V gene segment behaved as functional or pseudogenic. Among roughly 400 genotyped donors of the cohort, an average of around 240,000 unique TCR beta nucleotide sequences were sequenced per donor, roughly 20% of them non-productive. Class I and class II HLA loci were covered by the typing at four-digit resolution. Of the approximately 400 genotyped donors, 70% to 90% were placed in the genetic ancestry cluster associated with self-reported Caucasian donors. Roughly 300 gigabases of sequencing data and tens of millions of unique TCR sequences made up an early release that covered under 750 HLA-typed donors. All discovery cohort repertoires had been generated using a single sequencing platform. A later analysis re-examined previously published TCR beta repertoires from more than 550 donors and added high-resolution HLA genotyping to investigate patterns of TCR occurrence. In addition to the first cohort of hundreds of subjects, a separate validation cohort of 120 different subjects was used. A handful of DR-DQ haplotypes were handled as single units for association and clustering because linkage in the cohort was strong. Alongside the repertoire data, information on donor age, sex, ethnicity and CMV serostatus was compiled. The study was designed to test whether signatures of past pathogen exposure could be identified by cataloging public T cell receptors. Using immunosequencing, the study profiled T cell repertoires from some 670 subjects and related those repertoires to cytomegalovirus serostatus. The number of donors typed differed by locus, with roughly 620-630 for A, B, C, DRB1 and DQB1, roughly 550 for DQA1, about 610 for DPA1, and under 490 for DPB1. The investigation overall reported the following: In a later analysis, several top co-occurrence clusters were reported to appear linked to parvovirus B19, influenza, CMV and Epstein-Barr virus. In the study, around 160 TCR beta chains were listed as associated with cytomegalovirus. Some IMGT-functional V segments, including TRBV6-2 and TRBV6-3, could not be told apart with the 87-base-pair reads, so those segments were excluded. Roughly uniform sequencing depth across donors was assumed in presence/absence analyses, although this assumption may not hold. According to the authors, the approach could potentially be generalized to other disease states and immunological phenotypes. The sequencing pipeline was judged likely to have produced a cluster of highly shared sequence variants as a technical artifact. At a false discovery rate of 0.05, a later analysis linked approximately 18,000 TCR beta sequences to specific HLA alleles. The classifier was reported to diagnose cytomegalovirus status with high specificity and sensitivity in both the original cohort and the validation cohort. A further reported finding was that TCR beta sequences accurately predicted the HLA-A and HLA-B alleles for most subjects in the first cohort. In a later analysis, TCR association rates were found to vary across HLA loci, with the most associated TCRs seen for DRB1 alleles and the fewest for HLA-C alleles. Most TCR sequences were observed very rarely across donors, whereas some public TCRs were present in many individuals. In a later genetic analysis, a missense DCLRE1C variant was associated with V-gene and J-gene trimming of TCR beta chains, and the association was replicated in an independent cohort. Immune exposure information for the cohort was limited to CMV serostatus. Most CMV-associated TCR beta chains appeared to be HLA-restricted in a later analysis, and the HLA associations seemed to be driven largely by CMV exposure. When HLA alleles, especially DR and DQ, strongly co-occurred, TCR associations were difficult to assign to individual alleles. In a later genetic analysis, fewer N-insertions in productive TCRs were reported among donors in an Asian-associated ancestry cluster than the roughly 640-donor mean. In a later analysis, HLA-associated TCR beta chains showed more clonal expansion and lower generation probabilities than non-associated chains that were equally common. This cohort had only TCR beta chains sequenced, and the lack of alpha or paired-chain data limited which features could be detected. In vitro tests confirmed that a few of the cytomegalovirus-associated TCR beta chains recognize cytomegalovirus antigens. HLA typing was unavailable for some donors at each locus, so association tests used only the typed subset. An earlier analysis of several hundred of the donors showed that most TCR beta V segments appeared in productive rearrangements either about 90% or about 30% of the time, which broadly matched IMGT annotations. Approximately 16 rarely observed V segments, including chromosome 9 orphons, were excluded from the earlier analysis of about 610 of the donors because counts were too low. Linkage disequilibrium might explain the correlated functional status among segregating V segments, but an unknown experimental factor could not be excluded.

CDR1 MNHEY and CDR2 SVGAGI were looked up in the germline V gene. V is pared back by 2 bases and J by 2 bases, with 6 bases lying between the germline termini. From its cysteine to its phenylalanine, the CDR3 spans 13 amino acids. Only the CDR3 DNA stays, 39 bases, in frame from base 1. The cohort consisted of approximately 690 healthy bone marrow donors. At the time of sampling, all cohort members were nominally healthy, though unrecorded immune exposures were likely present. The donor was CMV seropositive and belonged to the group of 270 or so seropositive cohort members. A peripheral blood sample was provided by each donor, and peripheral blood mononuclear cells were used for TCR beta sequencing. The Qiagen DNeasy Blood Extraction Kit was used to extract genomic DNA from the blood cell samples. Library construction relied on the immunoSEQ multiplex PCR assay. A mixture of 60 forward primers for TCR Vbeta segments and 13 reverse primers for TCR Jbeta segments was used in the multiplex PCR. Amplification of the CDR3 region of rearranged TCR beta genes was performed with a multiplex PCR assay on genomic DNA. On the Illumina HiSeq System, the amplified TCR beta libraries were sequenced as 87-base-pair reads. Processing in the source paper ran as follows. In a later analysis, approximately 74 million unique TCR beta chains were counted across the roughly 670 repertoires, and roughly 11 million of these chains were shared by at least two donors. Raw reads were error-corrected and collapsed into unique sequences by a nearest-neighbor algorithm in which closely related sequences were merged to remove PCR and sequencing errors. V, D and J gene segments were assigned by aligning CDR3 sequences to IMGT reference sequences. For a sequence to be retained, a match of at least six nucleotides to both a V gene segment and a J gene segment was required. Rearrangements were called productive when the CDR3 lacked stop codons and stayed in frame with V and J; all others were non-productive. CDR3 was defined by IMGT convention, running from the second conserved V-encoded cysteine to the conserved J-encoded phenylalanine. The earlier analysis of 500 to 600 of the donors excluded sequences that lacked an unambiguous match to a single V gene segment. An earlier analysis of several hundred of the donors called V segments functional above 56.7% productive rearrangements and segregating when the between-donor standard deviation exceeded 5%. A statistical classification framework was developed to diagnose cytomegalovirus status using the catalog of TCR beta chain sequences. In a later analysis, V and J genes were assigned by comparing TCR nucleotide sequences against IMGT/GENE-DB human TR gene sequences. Using the TCRdist pipeline, a later analysis assigned CDR3 sequences along with most-parsimonious VDJ recombination scenarios. In a later analysis, each TCR beta chain was defined by its CDR3 amino acid sequence together with its V-gene family, and reads lacking a unique V-gene family were excluded. A later analysis removed 600 or so highly shared, low-generation-probability nucleotide sequences to deal with suspected cross-contamination and a sequencing artifact. For each public chain, a later analysis derived a clonal expansion index from normalized ranks of inferred template counts within each repertoire. Generation probabilities in a later analysis came from a VDJ recombination model fitted to out-of-frame rearrangements, and those results were checked against IGoR. A later analysis scored TCR-TCR, TCR-HLA and TCR-CMV co-occurrence with hypergeometric tests, applying a repertoire-size bias correction to TCR pairs. A later analysis estimated false discovery rates by permuting HLA or CMV assignments 20 times. In a later analysis, co-occurring TCRs were grouped using DBSCAN, and TCRdist sequence similarity was added for clustering within HLA-allele-positive subsets. Repertoires with fewer than 30,000 or more than 120,000 public chains were left out of co-occurrence clustering, as were four to six repertoires with anomalous nucleotide sharing. What TCRdb holds here is the immuneACCESS table cut down to in-frame rearrangements. Part of the clones is not present; checked against another copy, under half of the missing clones reflect an unresolved V gene, and the others are unexplained. The D gene and trimming were derived from the DNA, and the V and J assignments and clone size from that table. The sample yields some 170,000 clones; about 77% were counted once. Roughly 9.7% of the sample is taken by the ten largest.

As concerns this clone: Its specific antigen is unknown. No qualities accompany the bases; no much larger clone lies one base away.

The receptor's source is a man aged 18-30 years in good health and CMV-seropositive. Source material: PBMCs. The chain is encoded by TRBV6-5 joined to TRBJ2-5; confidence is insufficient to name the D gene. In nucleotides, the sequence is TGTGCCAGCAGTTACGAGGCACAAGAGACCCAGTACTTC. Translated, it gives CASSYEAQETQYF.